This T cell receptor (beta chain) was identified during a study of shared clonotypes between healthy human individuals. Study summary: CD4 naive cells filled three plates per donor, CD4 memory three, CD8 naive two and CD8 memory one. Study outcomes and limitations: The study generally estimated greater richness for naive than memory subsets.

CDR3 length equals 14 residues. Trimming took 5 bases from V and 4 from J, leaving 17 bases between them. CDR1 is SQVTM and CDR2 is ANQGSEA in the germline V gene. Details on this clone: What it binds is unknown.

The split of CD4+ cells yielded CD45RA+ naive and CD45RA-negative memory subsets. Each PCR replicate from the sorted subsets contained about 200 ng DNA, which is 25,000 to 30,000 T cell genomes. Profiled with immunoSEQ multiplex PCR; TCRdb holds only in-frame clones, not every one. Of about 2,500,000 clones in the sample, roughly 92% were seen once. Material: naive CD4+ T cells sorted from blood. Subset noted: CD45RA+ positively selected. The chain has TRBV29-1 and TRBJ2-5, with TRBD2 as a possible D gene (7 bases). The source of this sequence is a man between 18 and 35 years old in good health. This CDR3 reads CSVPTGRAAETQYF. DNA for the CDR3: TGCAGCGTTCCCACAGGGAGGGCCGCAGAGACCCAGTACTTC.